A single sample is the source of the 21 T cell receptor beta chains below, sequenced in a study of blood T cell repertoires in COVID-19. The data were produced by immunoSEQ multiplex PCR, yet TCRdb's version contains in-frame clones alone and is incomplete. The sample lists 90,000 or so clones; roughly nine tenths were seen once. Sequencing used peripheral blood. All receptors derive from a human donor with active COVID-19. The donor label of this sample is uncertain.

This sequence joins TRBV19 and TRBJ1-5, with D perhaps matching TRBD1 (5 bases). Trimming removed 3 bases from V and 4 bases from J, with 16 bases in between. The CDR3 totals 16 residues. CDR1 is LNHDA and CDR2 is SQIVND in the germline V gene (reference sequence). The CDR3 sequence: CASSISGQGINQPQHF. The CDR3 region has the DNA TGTGCCAGTAGTATTTCCGGGCAGGGAATAAATCAGCCCCAGCATTTT.

This sequence joins TRBV28 and TRBJ2-5; 7 bases map to TRBD1. This CDR3 has 13 amino acids. Trimming cost V 5 bases and J 5 bases; bases outside gene matches: 5. The germline gives CDR1 MDHEN, CDR2 SYDVKM. In nucleotides, the CDR3 is TGTGCCAGCAGTGTTACAGGGGTCGAGACCCAGTACTTC. Protein: CASSVTGVETQYF.

The V gene is TRBV7-2, the J gene TRBJ2-1, with 7 bases fitting TRBD2. This CDR3 comprises 14 residues. CDR1 is SGHTA and CDR2 is FQGNSA in the germline V gene. With V trimmed by 0 bases and J by 7 bases, 3 bases remained unmatched. The CDR3 here is CASSLAAGVNEQFF. The DNA of the CDR3 is TGTGCCAGCAGCTTAGCCGCGGGGGTTAATGAGCAGTTCTTC.

The genes are TRBV6-2 or TRBV6-3 and TRBJ2-2, with TRBD2 matching 11 bases. The CDR3 extends over 16 amino acids. Germline CDR1 reads MNHEY; CDR2 reads SVGEGT. The junction had 4 bases not matched to a gene; V was cut back by 3 bases and J by 4 bases. As DNA, the CDR3 is TGTGCCAGCAGTTATTTAGCGGGGGGGAGCACCGGGGAGCTGTTTTTT. This codes for CASSYLAGGSTGELFF.

The chain joins TRBV10-3 to TRBJ1-6, with D uncertain. The germline V and J ends were trimmed by 0 bases and 8 bases, with 11 bases remaining between them. This CDR3 region has 15 residues. The germline V gene has CDR1 ENHRY and CDR2 SYGVKD. CDR3 region: CAISESGESDSPLHF. CDR3 sequence (DNA): TGTGCCATCAGTGAGTCGGGAGAATCCGATTCACCCCTCCACTTT.

The chain links TRBV12-5 to TRBJ2-5, with TRBD2 matching over 12 bases. The CDR3 has 17 amino acids. Germline V lookup: CDR1 LGHNT, CDR2 FRNRAP. V lost 2 bases, J lost 5 bases, and 9 bases stayed unmatched. As DNA, the CDR3 is TGTGCTAGTGGTTTGCCCTCAGGACTAGCGGGGCTCGAGACCCAGTACTTC. Translating gives CASGLPSGLAGLETQYF.

The V gene is TRBV6-5, the J gene TRBJ2-2; maybe TRBD2 (5 bases). From germline, CDR1 is MNHEY and CDR2 SVGAGI. CDR3 length: 14 amino acids. Trimming removed 6 bases from V and 3 bases from J, with 11 bases in between. In DNA, the CDR3 is TGTGCCAGCAGGACCCCGGGGTACACCGGGGAGCTGTTTTTT. It is translated as CASRTPGYTGELFF.

The chain is built from TRBV6-2 or TRBV6-3 and TRBJ1-2; 7 bases line up with TRBD1. The CDR3 is made up of 14 amino acids. Looked up from germline, CDR1 is MNHEY and CDR2 is SVGEGT. Trimming cost V 2 bases and J 5 bases; bases outside gene matches: 5. CDR3 DNA sequence: TGTGCCAGCAGTTACCCCGGGACAGCGTATGGCTACACCTTC. As protein: CASSYPGTAYGYTF.

The CDR3 nucleotides are TGTGCCACCAGGGAGGAAGAGACCCAGTACTTC. This codes for CATREEETQYF. The rearrangement links TRBV7-7 to TRBJ2-5; possible D gene TRBD2, 6 bases. The CDR3 extends over 11 amino acids. Trimming stripped 10 bases from V and 3 bases from J, with 9 bases between. The germline V gene has CDR1 SSHAT and CDR2 FNYEAQ (reference sequence).

This chain links TRBV9 with TRBJ2-5; 7 bases line up with TRBD1. Germline values: CDR1 SGDLS, CDR2 YYNGEE. The CDR3 loop spans 15 amino acids. The V gene end was trimmed by 4 bases and the J gene end by 5 bases; junction bases not matched to a gene: 11. CDR3 bases: TGTGCCAGCAGCACCACGACAGGGTTCGGGGAGACCCAGTACTTC. It yields the protein CASSTTTGFGETQYF.

The chain uses TRBV19 and TRBJ1-1; D gene ambiguous. Germline values: CDR1 LNHDA, CDR2 SQIVND (reference sequence). V was shortened by 1 base and J by 3 bases, with 9 bases between the two germline ends. The CDR3 has 14 residues. CDR3 nucleotide sequence: TGTGCCAGTAGTATAGCCGGGTTGGACACTGAAGCTTTCTTT. Translating it yields CASSIAGLDTEAFF.

V and J are TRBV6-1 and TRBJ2-3; D gene unclear. Germline CDR1 MNHNS, CDR2 SASEGT. V was clipped by 3 bases and J by 5 bases, with 6 bases between them. This CDR3 has 12 amino acids. The CDR3 sequence: CASSDQQDTQYF. The CDR3 nucleotides read TGTGCCAGCAGTGACCAACAAGATACGCAGTATTTT.

The chain combines TRBV5-6 with TRBJ2-5; 12 positions agree with TRBD1. The CDR3 has 16 residues. V dropped 2 bases and J dropped 5; count of bases not matched to a gene: 7. Looked up from germline, CDR1 is SGHDT and CDR2 is YYEEEE. CDR3 amino acids: CASSLPGQGARETQYF. The CDR3 DNA sequence: TGTGCCAGCAGCTTACCGGGACAGGGGGCGAGGGAGACCCAGTACTTC.

V gene TRBV2 combines with J gene TRBJ1-3; no clear D gene. V was trimmed by 3 bases and J by 0 bases, leaving 12 bases between them. The CDR3 covers 16 residues. The germline V gene encodes CDR1 SNHLY and CDR2 FYNNEI. This chain's CDR3 is CASSDVGRDSGNTIYF. CDR3 sequence (DNA): TGTGCCAGCAGTGACGTAGGGAGAGACTCTGGAAACACCATATATTTT. Complete variable domain (other parts from reference TRBV2 and TRBJ1-3): EPEVTQTPSHQVTQMGQEVILRCVPISNHLYFYWYRQILGQKVEFLVSFYNNEISEKSEIFDDQFSVERPDGSNFTLKIRSTKLEDSAMYFCASSDVGRDSGNTIYFGEGSWLTVV.

The CDR3 DNA is TGTGCCAGCAGTACACTAGCGGGGGGTATGAACACCGGGGAGCTGTTTTTT. Translating it yields CASSTLAGGMNTGELFF. This rearrangement joins TRBV2 to TRBJ2-2; 12 bases map to TRBD2. Trimming removed 5 bases from V and 1 base from J; junction bases left unmatched: 5. Per germline, CDR1 SNHLY and CDR2 FYNNEI. CDR3 length equals 17 residues. Combining the CDR3 with reference TRBV2 and TRBJ2-2 gives the whole variable domain EPEVTQTPSHQVTQMGQEVILRCVPISNHLYFYWYRQILGQKVEFLVSFYNNEISEKSEIFDDQFSVERPDGSNFTLKIRSTKLEDSAMYFCASSTLAGGMNTGELFFGEGSRLTVL.

J is TRBJ1-4 and V is TRBV4-1, with TRBD1 as a possible D gene (5 bases). Trimming took 0 bases from V and 0 from J, leaving 17 bases between them. This CDR3 has 19 amino acids. Looked up from germline, CDR1 is MGHRA and CDR2 is YSYEKL. The CDR3 coding sequence is TGCGCCAGCAGCCAAGAACGTAGCGGGGCGTGGGCAACTAATGAAAAACTGTTTTTT. It codes for CASSQERSGAWATNEKLFF.

This clone has a single count. The chain has TRBV10-1 and TRBJ2-7; the match to TRBD1 covers 9 bases. Germline V CDR1 and CDR2: WNHNN, SYGVQD (reference sequence). The V gene end was trimmed by 3 bases and the J gene end by 3 bases; junction bases not matched to a gene: 3. The CDR3 runs 14 residues. CDR3 in amino acids: CASSEGQGCYEQYF. The CDR3 DNA reads as TGCGCCAGCAGTGAAGGACAGGGGTGCTACGAGCAGTACTTC.

The rearrangement uses TRBV28 and TRBJ2-1; TRBD2 matches at 7 bases. Germline V gives CDR1 MDHEN, CDR2 SYDVKM. J lost 4 bases, V lost 7 bases, and 10 bases had no gene match. This CDR3 is built from 15 residues. CDR3 loop: CASTSPGGTYNEQFF. DNA for the CDR3: TGTGCCAGCACCTCACCCGGGGGGACTTACAATGAGCAGTTCTTC. Complete variable domain (other parts from reference TRBV28 and TRBJ2-1): DVKVTQSSRYLVKRTGEKVFLECVQDMDHENMFWYRQDPGLGLRLIYFSYDVKMKEKGDIPEGYSVSREKKERFSLILESASTNQTSMYLCASTSPGGTYNEQFFGPGTRLTVL.

V usage is TRBV6-5 and J usage is TRBJ2-7, with 8 nucleotides matching TRBD2. CDR3 length: 15 amino acids. Trimming at V came to 4 bases and at J to 2 bases, leaving 7 bases not matched to a gene. Germline CDR1 reads MNHEY; CDR2 reads SVGAGI. The CDR3 protein is CASSSLGGDPYEQYF. The CDR3 region has the DNA TGTGCCAGCAGTTCCCTCGGGGGGGATCCCTACGAGCAGTACTTC.

CDR3 in DNA: TGTGCCAGCAGCTCTATCACTAGCGGGCACTACGAGCAGTACTTC. Translated, it gives CASSSITSGHYEQYF. This rearrangement joins TRBV6-5 to TRBJ2-7, with TRBD2 matching over 9 bases. This CDR3 is built from 15 residues. From germline, CDR1 is MNHEY and CDR2 SVGAGI. V dropped 6 bases and J dropped 3; count of bases not matched to a gene: 9.

Written as DNA, the CDR3 is TGTGCCAGCAGCGCCGCTAACAGGGTCTGGGGCTACACCTTC. As protein: CASSAANRVWGYTF. The genes are TRBV7-2 and TRBJ1-2; a weak D match, TRBD1 (6 bases). The V gene's germline CDR1 is SGHTA and CDR2 FQGNSA. The CDR3 length is 14 residues. V was trimmed by 5 bases and J by 8 bases, leaving 18 bases between them.